Sequencing of this TCR beta chain was carried out in a study of shared clonotypes between healthy human individuals. Findings and limits, study-wide: Four donors had about 5% of their naive CD4 clonotypes in common.

Naive CD8 isolation took CD45RO-negative cells positively selected for CCR7 and excluded terminally differentiated effector memory CD45RA+ cells. The CDR3 is 12 residues long. The germline V gene has CDR1 MDHEN and CDR2 SYDVKM. Trimming removed 6 bases from V and 8 bases from J, with 11 bases in between. Generated by immunoSEQ multiplex PCR, the TCRdb table keeps only in-frame clones and is missing some. The sample holds hundreds of thousands of clones, about 91% seen once. For this clone: The target antigen is unknown.

The source is a man between 25 and 39 years old in good health. Sample: naive CD8+ T cells sorted from blood. The chain couples TRBV28 to TRBJ2-1; D is unresolved. CDR3 protein: CASRLSGDEQFF. The DNA of the CDR3 is TGTGCCAGCAGGTTAAGTGGGGATGAGCAGTTCTTC. The full variable domain, rest sourced from reference TRBV28 and TRBJ2-1, is DVKVTQSSRYLVKRTGEKVFLECVQDMDHENMFWYRQDPGLGLRLIYFSYDVKMKEKGDIPEGYSVSREKKERFSLILESASTNQTSMYLCASRLSGDEQFFGPGTRLTVL.